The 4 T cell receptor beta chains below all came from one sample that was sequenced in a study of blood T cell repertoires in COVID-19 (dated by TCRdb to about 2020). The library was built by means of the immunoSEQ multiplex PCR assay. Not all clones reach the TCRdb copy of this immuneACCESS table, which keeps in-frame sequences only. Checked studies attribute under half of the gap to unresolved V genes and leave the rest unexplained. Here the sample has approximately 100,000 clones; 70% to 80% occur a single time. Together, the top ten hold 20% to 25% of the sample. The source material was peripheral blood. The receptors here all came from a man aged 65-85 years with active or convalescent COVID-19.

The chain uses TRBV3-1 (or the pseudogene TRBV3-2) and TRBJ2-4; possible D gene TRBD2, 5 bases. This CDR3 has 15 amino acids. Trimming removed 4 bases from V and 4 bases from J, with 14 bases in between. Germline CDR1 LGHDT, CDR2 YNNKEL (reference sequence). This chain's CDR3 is CASSPPGPGKNIQYF. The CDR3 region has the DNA TGTGCCAGCAGCCCTCCCGGTCCGGGGAAAAACATTCAGTACTTC.

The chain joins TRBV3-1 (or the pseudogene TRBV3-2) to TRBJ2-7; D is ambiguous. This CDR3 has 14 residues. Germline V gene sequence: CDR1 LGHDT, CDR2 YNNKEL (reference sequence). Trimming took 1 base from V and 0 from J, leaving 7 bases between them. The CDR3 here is CASSQGLGSYEQYF. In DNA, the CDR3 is TGTGCCAGCAGCCAAGGACTGGGCTCCTACGAGCAGTACTTC.

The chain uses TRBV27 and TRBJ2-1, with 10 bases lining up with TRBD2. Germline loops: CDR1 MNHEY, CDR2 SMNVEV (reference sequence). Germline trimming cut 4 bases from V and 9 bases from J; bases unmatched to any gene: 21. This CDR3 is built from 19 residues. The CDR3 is CASSSSPQLAGEGGAEQFF. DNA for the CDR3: TGTGCCAGCAGTTCCTCGCCCCAGCTAGCGGGAGAAGGTGGGGCTGAGCAGTTCTTC.

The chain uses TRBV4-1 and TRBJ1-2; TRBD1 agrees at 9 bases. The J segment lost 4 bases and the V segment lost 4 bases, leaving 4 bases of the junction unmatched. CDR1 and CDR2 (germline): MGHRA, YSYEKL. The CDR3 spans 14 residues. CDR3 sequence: CASSRDRVSYGYTF. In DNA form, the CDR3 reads TGCGCCAGCAGCCGGGACAGGGTTTCCTATGGCTACACCTTC.